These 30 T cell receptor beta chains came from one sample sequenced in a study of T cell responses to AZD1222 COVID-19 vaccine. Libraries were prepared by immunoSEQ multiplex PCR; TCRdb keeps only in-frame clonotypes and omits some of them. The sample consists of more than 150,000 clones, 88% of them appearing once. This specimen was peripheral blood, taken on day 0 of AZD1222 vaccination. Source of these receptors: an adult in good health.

The CDR3 DNA sequence: TGTGCCAGCAGCGTTGGACAGGGGGTCAGGAACACCGGGGAGCTGTTTTTT. Protein sequence: CASSVGQGVRNTGELFF. The chain combines TRBV9 with TRBJ2-2; 10 bases are a match to TRBD1. CDR3 length: 17 amino acids. V lost 2 bases, J lost 1 base, and 5 bases stayed unmatched. Per the germline V gene, CDR1 is SGDLS and CDR2 is YYNGEE.

The CDR3 nucleotides read TGTGCCAGCACTCTGGGTCCAGACCATACGCAGTATTTT. Translated: CASTLGPDHTQYF. V and J are TRBV28 and TRBJ2-3; D is unclear. This CDR3 has 13 amino acids. Germline V CDR1 and CDR2: MDHEN, SYDVKM. V shed 7 bases and J shed 7 bases, with 15 bases lying between them.

CDR3 nucleotide sequence: TGTGCCAGCAGTATAGGGGGGGACAGGCTTACCCCCCAGCATTTT. Translating gives CASSIGGDRLTPQHF. The chain couples TRBV27 to TRBJ1-5, with 8 bases aligning to TRBD1. Germline loops: CDR1 MNHEY, CDR2 SMNVEV (reference sequence). The CDR3 runs to 15 residues. Trimming took 5 bases from V and 10 from J; bases not matched to a gene: 13.

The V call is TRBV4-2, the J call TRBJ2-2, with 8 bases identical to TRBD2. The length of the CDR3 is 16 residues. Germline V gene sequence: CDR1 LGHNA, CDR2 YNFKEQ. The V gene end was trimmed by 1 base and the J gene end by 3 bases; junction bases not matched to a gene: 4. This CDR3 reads CASSQAGGRHTGELFF. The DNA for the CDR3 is TGTGCCAGCAGCCAAGCGGGGGGGCGGCACACCGGGGAGCTGTTTTTT.

The CDR3 DNA follows: TGTGCCAGCAGTTTATGGGGGGCGCCGAGCAATCAGCCCCAGCATTTT. This translates into CASSLWGAPSNQPQHF. This sequence joins TRBV28 and TRBJ1-5; possible D gene TRBD1, 6 bases. CDR3 size: 16 residues. Trimming cost V 0 bases and J 1 base, with 10 bases left between them. CDR1 MDHEN and CDR2 SYDVKM come from the germline V gene.

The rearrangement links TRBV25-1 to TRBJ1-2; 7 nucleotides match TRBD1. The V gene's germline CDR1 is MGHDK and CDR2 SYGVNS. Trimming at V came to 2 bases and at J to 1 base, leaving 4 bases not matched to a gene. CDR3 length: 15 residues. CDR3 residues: CASSEPGQINYGYTF. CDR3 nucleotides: TGTGCCAGCAGTGAACCGGGACAGATTAACTATGGCTACACCTTC.

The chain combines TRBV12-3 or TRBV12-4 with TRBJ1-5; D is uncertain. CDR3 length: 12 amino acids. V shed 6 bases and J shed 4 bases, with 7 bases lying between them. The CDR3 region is CASSLTNQPQHF. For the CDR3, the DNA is TGTGCCAGCAGCCTGACAAATCAGCCCCAGCATTTT.

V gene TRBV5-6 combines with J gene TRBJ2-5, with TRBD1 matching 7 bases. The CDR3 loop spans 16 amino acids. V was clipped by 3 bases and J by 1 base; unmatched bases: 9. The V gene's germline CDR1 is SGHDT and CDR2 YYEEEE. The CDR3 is CASSSLFRTGQETQYF. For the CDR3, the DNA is TGTGCCAGCAGCTCCCTGTTTAGGACAGGCCAAGAGACCCAGTACTTC.

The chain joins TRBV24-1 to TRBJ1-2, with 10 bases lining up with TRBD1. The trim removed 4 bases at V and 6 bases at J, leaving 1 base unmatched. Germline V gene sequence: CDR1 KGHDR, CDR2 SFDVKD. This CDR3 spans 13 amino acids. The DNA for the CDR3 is TGTGCCACCAGTGAGGGACAGGGGCATGGCTACACCTTC. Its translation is CATSEGQGHGYTF.

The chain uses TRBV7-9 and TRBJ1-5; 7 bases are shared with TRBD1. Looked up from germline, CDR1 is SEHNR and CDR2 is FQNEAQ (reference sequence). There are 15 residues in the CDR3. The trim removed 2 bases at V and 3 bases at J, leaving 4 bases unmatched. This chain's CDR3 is CASSLPGGPNQPQHF. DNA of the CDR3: TGTGCCAGCAGCTTACCAGGGGGACCCAATCAGCCCCAGCATTTT.

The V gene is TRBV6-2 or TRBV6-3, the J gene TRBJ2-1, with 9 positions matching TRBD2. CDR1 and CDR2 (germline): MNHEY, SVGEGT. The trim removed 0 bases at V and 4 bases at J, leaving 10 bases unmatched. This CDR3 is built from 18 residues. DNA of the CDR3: TGTGCCAGCAGTTACTCCCCACGGGCGGGAGGGCCGTACAATGAGCAGTTCTTC. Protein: CASSYSPRAGGPYNEQFF.

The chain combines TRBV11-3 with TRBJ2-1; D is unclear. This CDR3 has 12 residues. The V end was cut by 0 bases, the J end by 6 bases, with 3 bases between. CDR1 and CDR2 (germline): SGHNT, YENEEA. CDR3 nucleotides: TGTGCCAGCAGCTTAGATGTCAATGAGCAGTTCTTC. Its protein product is CASSLDVNEQFF.

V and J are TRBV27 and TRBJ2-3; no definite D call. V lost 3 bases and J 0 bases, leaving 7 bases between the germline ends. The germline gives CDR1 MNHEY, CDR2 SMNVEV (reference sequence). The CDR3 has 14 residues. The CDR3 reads CASSFDTSTDTQYF. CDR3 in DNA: TGTGCCAGCAGTTTTGACACTAGCACAGATACGCAGTATTTT.

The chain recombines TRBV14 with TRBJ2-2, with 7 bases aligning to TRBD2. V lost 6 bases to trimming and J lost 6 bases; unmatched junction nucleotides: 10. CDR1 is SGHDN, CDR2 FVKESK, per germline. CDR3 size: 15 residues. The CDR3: CASSMQAGAAGELFF. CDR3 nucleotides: TGTGCCAGCAGTATGCAGGCGGGAGCGGCCGGGGAGCTGTTTTTT.

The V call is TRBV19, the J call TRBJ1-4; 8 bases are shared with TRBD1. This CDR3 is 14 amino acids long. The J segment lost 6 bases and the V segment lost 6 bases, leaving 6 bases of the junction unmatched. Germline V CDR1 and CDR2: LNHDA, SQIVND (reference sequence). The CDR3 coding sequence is TGTGCCAGTAGCCTCAGGGGGCTTGATGAAAAACTGTTTTTT. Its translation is CASSLRGLDEKLFF.

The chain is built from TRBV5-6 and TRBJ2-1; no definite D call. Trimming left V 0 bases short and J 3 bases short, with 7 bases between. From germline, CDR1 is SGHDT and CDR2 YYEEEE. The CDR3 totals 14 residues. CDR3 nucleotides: TGTGCCAGCAGCTTGGGGCAGTACTACAATGAGCAGTTCTTC. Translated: CASSLGQYYNEQFF.

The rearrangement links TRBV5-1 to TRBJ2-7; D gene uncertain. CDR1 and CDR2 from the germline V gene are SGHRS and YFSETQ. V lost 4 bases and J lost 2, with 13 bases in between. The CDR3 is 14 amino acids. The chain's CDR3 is CASSLQGPPYEQYF. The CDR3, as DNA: TGCGCCAGCAGCCTCCAAGGACCACCCTACGAGCAGTACTTC.

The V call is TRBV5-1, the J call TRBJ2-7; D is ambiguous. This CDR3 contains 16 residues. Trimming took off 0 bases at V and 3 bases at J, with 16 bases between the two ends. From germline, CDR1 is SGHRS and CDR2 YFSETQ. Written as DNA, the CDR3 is TGCGCCAGCAGCTTGGAGGGCAGACCGTGGGGCTACGAGCAGTACTTC. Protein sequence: CASSLEGRPWGYEQYF.

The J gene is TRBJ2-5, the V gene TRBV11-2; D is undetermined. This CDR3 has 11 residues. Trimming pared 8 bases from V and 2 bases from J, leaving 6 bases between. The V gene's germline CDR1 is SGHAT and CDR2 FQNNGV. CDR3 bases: TGTGCCAGCCTCCTTCAAGAGACCCAGTACTTC. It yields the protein CASLLQETQYF. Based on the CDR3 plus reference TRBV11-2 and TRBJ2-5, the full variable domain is EAGVAQSPRYKIIEKRQSVAFWCNPISGHATLYWYQQILGQGPKLLIQFQNNGVVDDSQLPKDRFSAERLKGVDSTLKIQPAKLEDSAVYLCASLLQETQYFGPGTRLLVL.

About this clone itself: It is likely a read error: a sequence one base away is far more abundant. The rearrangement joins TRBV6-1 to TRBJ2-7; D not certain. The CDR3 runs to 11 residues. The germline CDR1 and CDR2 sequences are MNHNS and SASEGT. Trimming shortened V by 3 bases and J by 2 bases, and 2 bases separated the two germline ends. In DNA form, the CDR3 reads TGTGCCAGCAGTGACACCTACGAGCAGTACTTC. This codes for CASSDTYEQYF.

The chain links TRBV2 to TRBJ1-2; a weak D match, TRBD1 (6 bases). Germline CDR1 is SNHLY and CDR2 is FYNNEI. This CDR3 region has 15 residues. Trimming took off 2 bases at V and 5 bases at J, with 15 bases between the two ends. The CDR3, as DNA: TGTGCCAGCAGTGAAAGCAGGGGAAGGCTTTATGGCTACACCTTC. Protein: CASSESRGRLYGYTF. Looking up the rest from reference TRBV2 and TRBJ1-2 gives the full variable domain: EPEVTQTPSHQVTQMGQEVILRCVPISNHLYFYWYRQILGQKVEFLVSFYNNEISEKSEIFDDQFSVERPDGSNFTLKIRSTKLEDSAMYFCASSESRGRLYGYTFGSGTRLTVV.

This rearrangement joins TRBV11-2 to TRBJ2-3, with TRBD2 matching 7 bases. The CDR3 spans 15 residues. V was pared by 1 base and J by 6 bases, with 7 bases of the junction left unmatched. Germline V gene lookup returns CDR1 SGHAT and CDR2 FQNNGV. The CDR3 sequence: CASSLVGGSRDTQYF. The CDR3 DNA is TGTGCCAGCAGCTTAGTTGGCGGGAGCAGGGATACGCAGTATTTT.

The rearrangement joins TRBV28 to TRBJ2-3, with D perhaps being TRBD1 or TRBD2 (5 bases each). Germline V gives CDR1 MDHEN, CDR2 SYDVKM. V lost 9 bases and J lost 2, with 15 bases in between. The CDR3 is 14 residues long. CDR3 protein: CASYRDGYTDTQYF. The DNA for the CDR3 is TGTGCCAGTTACCGGGACGGGTACACAGATACGCAGTATTTT.

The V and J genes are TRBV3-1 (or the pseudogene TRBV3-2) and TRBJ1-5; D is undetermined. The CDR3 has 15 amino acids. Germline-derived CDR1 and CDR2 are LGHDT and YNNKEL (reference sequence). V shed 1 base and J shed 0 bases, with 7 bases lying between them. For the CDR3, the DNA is TGTGCCAGCAGCCAAGGGTCGGCTAGCAATCAGCCCCAGCATTTT. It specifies CASSQGSASNQPQHF.

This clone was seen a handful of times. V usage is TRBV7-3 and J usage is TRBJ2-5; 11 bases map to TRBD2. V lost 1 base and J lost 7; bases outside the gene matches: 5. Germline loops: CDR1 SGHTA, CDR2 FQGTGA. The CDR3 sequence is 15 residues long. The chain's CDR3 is CASSLNSGRAGTQYF. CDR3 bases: TGTGCCAGCAGCTTAAATAGCGGGAGGGCCGGGACCCAGTACTTC.

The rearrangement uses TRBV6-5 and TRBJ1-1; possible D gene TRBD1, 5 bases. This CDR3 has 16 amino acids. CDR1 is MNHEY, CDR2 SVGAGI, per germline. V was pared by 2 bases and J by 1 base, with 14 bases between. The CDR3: CASSYPIRDENTEAFF. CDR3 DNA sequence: TGTGCCAGCAGTTACCCAATACGGGACGAGAACACTGAAGCTTTCTTT.

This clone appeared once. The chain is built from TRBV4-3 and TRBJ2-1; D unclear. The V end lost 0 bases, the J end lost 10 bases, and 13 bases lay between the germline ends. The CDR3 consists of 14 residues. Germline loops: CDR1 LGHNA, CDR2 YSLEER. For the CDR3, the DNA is TGCGCCAGCAGCCAAGATGGTATGACACACGAGCAGTTCTTC. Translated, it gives CASSQDGMTHEQFF.

CDR3 DNA: TGTGCCAGCAGCGTAGTTCCCGATACGCAGTATTTT. This sequence encodes CASSVVPDTQYF. The chain uses TRBV9 and TRBJ2-3; unclear D gene. Germline V gene lookup returns CDR1 SGDLS and CDR2 YYNGEE. This CDR3 comprises 12 residues. The V gene lost 0 bases and the J gene lost 6 bases, with 5 bases spanning the gap.

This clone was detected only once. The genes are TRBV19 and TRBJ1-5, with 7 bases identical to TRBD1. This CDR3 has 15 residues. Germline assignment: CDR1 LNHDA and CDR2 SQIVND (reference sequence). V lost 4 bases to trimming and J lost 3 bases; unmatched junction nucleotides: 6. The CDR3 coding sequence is TGTGCCAGTAGTACATTTACAGGGGTCAATCAGCCCCAGCATTTT. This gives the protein CASSTFTGVNQPQHF.

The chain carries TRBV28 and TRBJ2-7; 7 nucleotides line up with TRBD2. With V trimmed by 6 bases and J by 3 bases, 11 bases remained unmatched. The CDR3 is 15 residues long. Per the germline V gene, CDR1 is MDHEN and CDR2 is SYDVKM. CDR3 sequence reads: CASSRTGLPRYEQYF. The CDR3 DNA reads TGTGCCAGCAGCCGCACGGGACTACCACGCTACGAGCAGTACTTC.